The 27 T cell receptor beta chains given below trace back to one sample, sequenced in a study of cytomegalovirus exposure and HLA in healthy donors. The study ran its PCR with 60 Vbeta and 13 Jbeta primers. Method: immunoSEQ multiplex PCR; TCRdb's copy keeps in-frame clones and lacks some. The table has 130,000 to 150,000 clones, 60% to 80% seen once. The specimen was PBMCs. The source is a woman between 50 and 59 years old in good health and CMV-seronegative.

The CDR3 loop is CASSVVQATNTEAFF. The CDR3 coding sequence is TGTGCCAGCAGCGTAGTCCAGGCCACGAACACTGAAGCTTTCTTT. The chain joins TRBV9 to TRBJ1-1, with D hard to call. V gave up 0 bases and J gave up 1 base, with 10 bases separating them. Germline V gene data show CDR1 as SGDLS and CDR2 as YYNGEE. CDR3 length equals 15 residues. Complete variable domain (other parts from reference TRBV9 and TRBJ1-1): DSGVTQTPKHLITATGQRVTLRCSPRSGDLSVYWYQQSLDQGLQFLIQYYNGEERAKGNILERFSAQQFPDLHSELNLSSLELGDSALYFCASSVVQATNTEAFFGQGTRLTVV.

The V gene is TRBV7-9, the J gene TRBJ1-1; D is perhaps TRBD1 (5 bases). Germline CDR1 SEHNR, CDR2 FQNEAQ (reference sequence). This CDR3 region has 15 residues. With 4 bases removed from V and 2 bases from J, the gap between germline ends came to 14 bases. CDR3 loop: CASSSTTTVNTEAFF. Written as DNA, the CDR3 is TGTGCCAGCAGCTCAACCACGACAGTTAACACTGAAGCTTTCTTT.

This rearrangement joins TRBV5-4 to TRBJ2-5, with D possibly matching TRBD2 (5 bases). The germline CDR1 and CDR2 sequences are SGHNT and YYREEE (reference sequence). The CDR3 extends over 14 amino acids. Trimming removed 0 bases at V and 5 bases at J, with 11 bases between. CDR3 nucleotides: TGTGCCAGCAGCTTGGAGAGGGAGAGGGAGACCCAGTACTTC. Its translation is CASSLERERETQYF.

This clone was recorded only once. The chain combines TRBV12-5 with TRBJ2-5; 7 bases agree with TRBD1. Per the germline V gene, CDR1 is LGHNT and CDR2 is FRNRAP. The CDR3 consists of 14 residues. The V and J ends lost 2 bases and 4 bases, in that order; junction bases with no gene match: 4. This CDR3 reads CASGLTTGVETQYF. The DNA of the CDR3 is TGTGCTAGTGGTTTGACTACAGGGGTAGAGACCCAGTACTTC. Supplemented by reference TRBV12-5 and TRBJ2-5, the full variable domain reads DARVTQTPRHKVTEMGQEVTMRCQPILGHNTVFWYRQTMMQGLELLAYFRNRAPLDDSGMPKDRFSAEMPDATLATLKIQPSEPRDSAVYFCASGLTTGVETQYFGPGTRLLVL.

The rearrangement uses TRBV7-2 and TRBJ2-7; 9 nucleotides line up with TRBD2. The V and J ends lost 2 bases and 0 bases, in that order; junction bases with no gene match: 2. The CDR3 is 15 residues long. The germline V gene has CDR1 SGHTA and CDR2 FQGNSA. The DNA for the CDR3 is TGTGCCAGCAGCTTATCTAGCGGGATCTCCTACGAGCAGTACTTC. As protein: CASSLSSGISYEQYF. The full variable domain, rest sourced from reference TRBV7-2 and TRBJ2-7, is GAGVSQSPSNKVTEKGKDVELRCDPISGHTALYWYRQSLGQGLEFLIYFQGNSAPDKSGLPSDRFSAERTGGSVSTLTIQRTQQEDSAVYLCASSLSSGISYEQYFGPGTRLTVT.

This chain uses TRBV6-1 with TRBJ1-1; possibly TRBD1 for D (6 bases). Germline loops: CDR1 MNHNS, CDR2 SASEGT. The CDR3 is made up of 16 amino acids. Trimming cost V 4 bases and J 5 bases, with 20 bases left between them. The CDR3 loop is CASSAAVRGAGTEAFF. The CDR3 DNA reads TGTGCCAGCAGTGCGGCGGTGCGGGGGGCAGGAACTGAAGCTTTCTTT.

This chain connects TRBV18 to TRBJ1-1; D is undetermined. V lost 6 bases, J lost 7 bases, and 15 bases lay in between. Germline CDR1 is KGHSH and CDR2 is LQKENI. CDR3 size: 13 residues. The CDR3 is CASSQDFGGEAFF. Written as DNA, the CDR3 is TGTGCCAGCTCCCAAGACTTTGGAGGTGAAGCTTTCTTT.

The chain employs TRBV5-1 and TRBJ1-4; D is ambiguous. This CDR3 is built from 14 residues. Germline V gene data show CDR1 as SGHRS and CDR2 as YFSETQ. V was cut by 3 bases and J by 7 bases, with 13 bases left in between. Written as DNA, the CDR3 is TGCGCCAGCAGCTCCGGCCCAAGGAGTGAAAAACTGTTTTTT. Translation: CASSSGPRSEKLFF.

The chain links TRBV10-1 to TRBJ2-1, with 11 bases identical to TRBD2. Per the germline V gene, CDR1 is WNHNN and CDR2 is SYGVQD (reference sequence). The CDR3 totals 15 residues. The V and J ends lost 3 bases and 8 bases, in that order; junction bases with no gene match: 6. CDR3 bases: TGCGCCAGCAGTGACCCTAGCGGGGGGCTCGATGAGCAGTTCTTC. Amino acids: CASSDPSGGLDEQFF.

The chain links TRBV29-1 to TRBJ1-2; TRBD1 matches 7 bases. V trimming: 7 bases; J trimming: 2 bases; junction bases outside the gene matches: 4. The V gene's germline CDR1 is SQVTM and CDR2 ANQGSEA. The CDR3 loop spans 12 amino acids. The CDR3 DNA follows: TGCAGCGCCTCAGGGGGAAACTATGGCTACACCTTC. Its translation is CSASGGNYGYTF.

This clone was found a few times. The chain has TRBV19 and TRBJ2-1; TRBD2 aligns across 8 bases. After removal of 10 bases from V and 3 bases from J, the junction contained 11 bases not matched to a gene. CDR1 and CDR2 from the germline V gene are LNHDA and SQIVND (reference sequence). The CDR3 loop spans 15 amino acids. CDR3: CATSETSADYNEQFF. The CDR3 DNA reads TGTGCCACCTCCGAGACTAGCGCTGACTACAATGAGCAGTTCTTC.

The V call is TRBV2, the J call TRBJ1-4, with D hard to call. V gave up 6 bases and J gave up 11 bases, with 19 bases separating them. The CDR3 totals 14 residues. Germline assignment: CDR1 SNHLY and CDR2 FYNNEI. CDR3 in amino acids: CASSGPSPSRKLFF. CDR3 DNA: TGTGCCAGCAGCGGGCCTAGCCCTTCGCGGAAACTGTTTTTT.

The J gene is TRBJ2-5, the V gene TRBV4-2; TRBD2 aligns across 7 bases. Trimming at V came to 3 bases and at J to 0 bases, leaving 4 bases not matched to a gene. CDR1 is LGHNA, CDR2 YNFKEQ, per germline. There are 15 residues in the CDR3. The CDR3 loop reads CASSHSSGNQETQYF. Here the CDR3 DNA reads TGTGCCAGCAGCCACTCTAGCGGAAACCAAGAGACCCAGTACTTC.

The rearrangement joins TRBV29-1 to TRBJ2-6; D might be TRBD2 (5 bases). This CDR3 is 15 amino acids long. The germline V gene has CDR1 SQVTM and CDR2 ANQGSEA. V lost 2 bases and J 6 bases, leaving 14 bases between the germline ends. CDR3 amino acids: CSVETAVKEANVLTF. The CDR3 coding sequence is TGCAGCGTTGAAACAGCGGTCAAAGAGGCCAACGTCCTGACTTTC.

This chain uses TRBV15 with TRBJ2-5; maybe TRBD2 (6 bases). Trimming pared 5 bases from V and 0 bases from J, leaving 13 bases between. The CDR3 is made up of 15 amino acids. Germline CDR1 is LNHNV and CDR2 is YYDKDF (reference sequence). The chain's CDR3 is CATSADQRDQETQYF. CDR3 sequence (DNA): TGTGCCACCAGCGCAGACCAGCGGGACCAAGAGACCCAGTACTTC.

The chain is built from TRBV18 and TRBJ2-7, with 8 bases that match TRBD2. Germline CDR1 and CDR2: KGHSH and LQKENI. This CDR3 region has 15 residues. J lost 2 bases, V lost 3 bases, and 6 bases had no gene match. CDR3 loop: CASSPGAGATYEQYF. Here the CDR3 DNA reads TGTGCCAGCTCACCCGGAGCGGGGGCCACCTACGAGCAGTACTTC.

The CDR3 reads CASSDRTGGVPQHF. As DNA, the CDR3 is TGTGCCAGCAGTGACCGGACAGGGGGTGTACCCCAGCATTTT. The gene calls are TRBV6-4 and TRBJ1-5; TRBD1 matches 10 bases. V lost 2 bases and J lost 10; bases outside the gene matches: 5. Germline CDR1 reads MRHNA; CDR2 reads SNTAGT. CDR3 length equals 14 residues.

There are a few counts of this clone. The chain couples TRBV11-1 to TRBJ2-7, with D perhaps TRBD1 (5 bases). Per germline, CDR1 SGHAT and CDR2 FQDESV (reference sequence). The CDR3 length is 15 residues. Between the trimmed V and J ends, which lost 5 bases and 2 bases, there was a span of 16 bases. CDR3 sequence: CASSPQLTETYEQYF. The DNA for the CDR3 is TGTGCCAGCAGCCCTCAATTGACAGAGACCTACGAGCAGTACTTC.

This clone appeared a few times. This rearrangement joins TRBV5-6 to TRBJ1-5, with D perhaps TRBD1 (5 bases). Germline assignment: CDR1 SGHDT and CDR2 YYEEEE. Trimming took off 1 base at V and 3 bases at J, with 8 bases between the two ends. The CDR3 consists of 14 residues. Written as DNA, the CDR3 is TGTGCCAGCAGCTTGAAGGGGTACAATCAGCCCCAGCATTTT. This gives the protein CASSLKGYNQPQHF.

The chain has TRBV7-2 and TRBJ2-7, with 14 bases identical to TRBD2. With 5 bases clipped from V and 3 bases from J, the junction kept 3 bases outside the gene matches. Germline V gives CDR1 SGHTA, CDR2 FQGNSA. This CDR3 comprises 15 residues. The CDR3 here is CASSPGLAGGYEQYF. The CDR3 nucleotides read TGTGCCAGCAGCCCAGGACTAGCGGGGGGCTACGAGCAGTACTTC.

The V and J genes are TRBV7-9 and TRBJ1-2; 7 bases are a match to TRBD1. Losses at the gene ends were 6 bases for V and 3 bases for J; bases not matched to a gene: 4. The CDR3 totals 13 residues. Germline lookup yields CDR1 SEHNR and CDR2 FQNEAQ (reference sequence). The CDR3 reads CASRQGQYYGYTF. The CDR3 bases are TGTGCCAGCAGGCAGGGACAGTACTATGGCTACACCTTC.

The chain couples TRBV2 to TRBJ2-5; 7 bases align to TRBD1. Per germline, CDR1 SNHLY and CDR2 FYNNEI. The CDR3 consists of 14 residues. The ends lost 3 bases at V and 5 bases at J; junction bases unmatched: 6. CDR3 nucleotides: TGTGCCAGCAGTGAGACGACAGGGACCGAGACCCAGTACTTC. Amino acid sequence: CASSETTGTETQYF.

The gene calls are TRBV5-5 and TRBJ2-2; the match to TRBD1 covers 9 bases. The CDR3 is 15 residues long. The germline gives CDR1 SGHKS, CDR2 YYEKEE (reference sequence). The V gene end was trimmed by 3 bases and the J gene end by 4 bases; junction bases not matched to a gene: 4. The CDR3 spells CASSYPGQGTGELFF. In nucleotides, the CDR3 is TGTGCCAGCAGCTATCCGGGACAGGGCACCGGGGAGCTGTTTTTT.

This clone was detected a few times. The chain recombines TRBV2 with TRBJ2-1; 10 bases are a match to TRBD2. There are 15 residues in the CDR3. In germline, CDR1 is SNHLY, CDR2 FYNNEI. J was trimmed by 1 base and V by 6 bases; bases with no gene match: 3. DNA of the CDR3: TGTGCCAGCAGCATAGCGGGGGGTTCCTACAATGAGCAGTTCTTC. Its translation is CASSIAGGSYNEQFF.

This clone was counted between two and nine times. The chain is built from TRBV30 and TRBJ2-4; D unresolved. This CDR3 has 14 amino acids. V gave up 3 bases and J gave up 1 base, with 10 bases separating them. Germline assignment: CDR1 GTSNPN and CDR2 SVGIG (reference sequence). In DNA form, the CDR3 reads TGTGCCTGGAGCCTACCACTGGCCAAAAACATTCAGTACTTC. Its translation is CAWSLPLAKNIQYF.

V usage is TRBV6-5 and J usage is TRBJ1-3; the match to TRBD1 covers 7 bases. Per the germline V gene, CDR1 is MNHEY and CDR2 is SVGAGI. Losses at the gene ends were 5 bases for V and 0 bases for J; bases not matched to a gene: 4. The length of the CDR3 is 15 residues. For the CDR3, the DNA is TGTGCCAGCAGTAGGGGACAGATCTCTGGAAACACCATATATTTT. Protein product: CASSRGQISGNTIYF.

This clone was detected only a few times. The chain carries TRBV30 and TRBJ2-6; TRBD1 might be the D (6 bases). This CDR3 is built from 17 residues. CDR1 and CDR2 (germline): GTSNPN, SVGIG (reference sequence). V was pared by 7 bases and J by 6 bases, with 25 bases between. This CDR3 reads CAFVASGAGRVANVLTF. The CDR3 nucleotides are TGTGCCTTCGTAGCTTCAGGGGCCGGTCGGGTGGCCAACGTCCTGACTTTC.